Given below is one TCR beta chain in context. Its specificity is unknown. This CDR3 comprises 14 residues. The ends were cut back, 5 bases at V and 0 bases at J, with 10 bases in the middle. Germline CDR1 LNHDA, CDR2 SQIVND (reference sequence). The protocol was immunoSEQ multiplex PCR, while the TCRdb copy is restricted to in-frame clones and leaves out a portion. This table has around 1,900,000 clones, just over 90% appearing once. The sample comes from a study of shared clonotypes between healthy human individuals. The naive CD8 fraction comprised CD45RO-negative cells positively selected for CCR7 and excluded terminally differentiated effector memory CD45RA+ cells. Whole-study findings and limits: On the whole, naive subsets had larger estimated richness than memory subsets had.

The V gene is TRBV19, the J gene TRBJ1-1; D gene unclear. The sample comprised naive CD8+ T cells from PBMCs. This TCR derives from a man aged 18 to 29 in good health. Some clones in this sample may be carry-over from other donors' samples. The CDR3: CASSETVMNTEAFF. CDR3 bases: TGTGCCAGTAGTGAGACGGTCATGAACACTGAAGCTTTCTTT.